Each of the 13 T cell receptor beta chains below was sequenced from the same sample in a study of blood T cell repertoires in COVID-19 (dated by TCRdb to about 2020). The library was generated by the immunoSEQ multiplex PCR assay. Drawn from immuneACCESS, this table holds only the in-frame rearrangements with V and J called that TCRdb kept. Clones are partly lost; checked studies trace under half to an unresolved V gene and leave the rest unexplained. For this sample there are under 250,000 clones; approximately 88% appear just once. Just under 6.5% of the sample is held by the ten biggest clonotypes. Sequenced input: peripheral blood. Receptors originate from a woman in her 30s with COVID-19, enrolled during active disease.

The gene calls are TRBV20-1 and TRBJ1-5; TRBD1 is a possible D gene (5 bases). The V end lost 3 bases, the J end lost 0 bases, and 18 bases lay between the germline ends. Germline values: CDR1 DFQATT, CDR2 SNEGSKA (reference sequence). The length of the CDR3 is 17 residues. This CDR3 reads CSASGRQMLYSNQPQHF. The CDR3 bases are TGCAGTGCTAGTGGGAGACAGATGTTATATAGCAATCAGCCCCAGCATTTT.

The chain couples TRBV5-4 to TRBJ2-7; D may be TRBD2 (5 bases). V lost 0 bases and J lost 5, with 15 bases in between. Per the germline V gene, CDR1 is SGHNT and CDR2 is YYREEE (reference sequence). There are 15 residues in the CDR3. The CDR3 coding sequence is TGTGCCAGCAGCTTGGGAGGTACTAGACGTCACGAGCAGTACGTC. Its protein is CASSLGGTRRHEQYV.

J is TRBJ2-5 and V is TRBV11-1, with D perhaps matching TRBD2 (5 bases). Trimming shortened V by 6 bases and J by 4 bases, and 15 bases separated the two germline ends. This CDR3 contains 14 residues. Germline lookup yields CDR1 SGHAT and CDR2 FQDESV (reference sequence). CDR3 nucleotides: TGTGCCAGCAGTGGTGAAACTAGAGGAGAGACCCAGTACTTC. Protein: CASSGETRGETQYF.

This rearrangement joins TRBV7-8 to TRBJ2-3, with 8 nucleotides matching TRBD2. This CDR3 region has 18 residues. The V and J ends lost 5 bases and 0 bases, in that order; junction bases with no gene match: 13. Germline V lookup: CDR1 SGHVS, CDR2 FQNEAQ. The CDR3 here is CASSPISGKATSTDTQYF. The CDR3 DNA is TGTGCCAGCAGCCCTATTAGCGGGAAAGCCACTAGCACAGATACGCAGTATTTT.

The chain has TRBV29-1 and TRBJ2-1; D remains unclear. Germline V gives CDR1 SQVTM, CDR2 ANQGSEA. The germline V and J ends were trimmed by 5 bases and 10 bases, with 12 bases remaining between them. This CDR3 comprises 11 residues. The chain's CDR3 is CSVRPQYEQFF. The CDR3 DNA sequence: TGCAGCGTTCGCCCCCAGTACGAGCAGTTCTTC.

The chain has TRBV7-9 and TRBJ1-5; D unresolved. The CDR3 consists of 14 residues. V lost 5 bases and J lost 3, with 11 bases in between. Germline CDR1 SEHNR, CDR2 FQNEAQ (reference sequence). As DNA, the CDR3 is TGTGCCAGCAGCCTCGACTCAGACAATCAGCCCCAGCATTTT. Its translation is CASSLDSDNQPQHF.

This clone has at least ten counts. The chain joins TRBV5-6 to TRBJ2-5; 8 bases line up with TRBD2. V shed 3 bases and J 1 base; nucleotides not matched to a gene: 5. In germline, CDR1 is SGHDT, CDR2 YYEEEE. The CDR3 length is 15 residues. CDR3 amino acids: CASSSQTSAQETQYF. Written as DNA, the CDR3 is TGTGCCAGCAGCTCCCAGACTAGCGCCCAAGAGACCCAGTACTTC.

The chain uses TRBV28 and TRBJ1-5; D call uncertain. CDR1 and CDR2 from the germline V gene are MDHEN and SYDVKM. The V end lost 7 bases, the J end lost 0 bases, and 7 bases lay between the germline ends. This CDR3 comprises 13 residues. The CDR3 reads CASTVNSNQPQHF. In DNA, the CDR3 is TGTGCCAGCACCGTTAATAGCAATCAGCCCCAGCATTTT.

This chain links TRBV6-5 with TRBJ2-1; perhaps TRBD2 as D (5 bases). CDR3 length: 15 residues. The ends were cut back, 3 bases at V and 1 base at J, with 10 bases in the middle. CDR1 MNHEY and CDR2 SVGAGI come from the germline V gene. DNA for the CDR3: TGTGCCAGCAGTTATCATGGCGGGTCCTACAATGAGCAGTTCTTC. It codes for CASSYHGGSYNEQFF.

The V call is TRBV7-9, the J call TRBJ2-2, with 10 nucleotides matching TRBD2. CDR1 is SEHNR and CDR2 is FQNEAQ in the germline V gene (reference sequence). After removal of 5 bases from V and 6 bases from J, the junction contained 15 bases not matched to a gene. The CDR3 is 18 amino acids. CDR3 sequence: CASSPTQTGLATAGELFF. In DNA form, the CDR3 reads TGTGCCAGCAGCCCAACCCAAACGGGACTAGCGACGGCCGGGGAGCTGTTTTTT.

The chain recombines TRBV27 with TRBJ2-1, with D possibly being TRBD1 (6 bases). This CDR3 contains 15 residues. Germline CDR1 MNHEY, CDR2 SMNVEV (reference sequence). The V and J ends lost 3 bases and 2 bases respectively, with 11 bases between them. The DNA for the CDR3 is TGTGCCAGCAGTTTGGGGCAGGGGCCCTACAATGAGCAGTTCTTC. Protein product: CASSLGQGPYNEQFF.

This clone was recorded only once. The chain uses TRBV5-1 and TRBJ1-1; D is unresolved. CDR3 length: 15 amino acids. V gave up 0 bases and J gave up 1 base, with 10 bases separating them. The germline V gene has CDR1 SGHRS and CDR2 YFSETQ. The DNA for the CDR3 is TGCGCCAGCAGCTTGGTGGCGGGGAGGAACACTGAAGCTTTCTTT. As protein: CASSLVAGRNTEAFF.

The chain links TRBV5-6 to TRBJ2-7; 8 bases fit TRBD1. The CDR3 spans 17 residues. J lost 0 bases, V lost 2 bases, and 10 bases had no gene match. The germline CDR1 and CDR2 sequences are SGHDT and YYEEEE. The CDR3 sequence: CASSFGLGTGSSYEQYV. CDR3 DNA sequence: TGTGCCAGCAGCTTTGGCTTAGGGACAGGTTCCTCCTACGAGCAGTACGTC.